This passage covers 23 T cell receptor beta chains from one sample sequenced in a study of blood T cell repertoires in COVID-19. Measured with immunoSEQ multiplex PCR; TCRdb has only the in-frame clones, and not every one. The sample carries about 200,000 clones, 75% to 85% recorded once. The specimen was peripheral blood. These receptors came from a woman aged 70-85 years with COVID-19, enrolled during active disease.

The genes are TRBV7-2 and TRBJ2-7; TRBD2 aligns across 11 bases. There are 15 residues in the CDR3. Germline values: CDR1 SGHTA, CDR2 FQGNSA. V dropped 1 base and J dropped 5; count of bases not matched to a gene: 4. In DNA form, the CDR3 reads TGTGCCAGCAGCTTAGGGCTAGCGGGAGGCAACGAGCAGTACTTC. Its protein product is CASSLGLAGGNEQYF.

CDR3 in amino acids: CAWSVPRGRIDYGYTF. The CDR3 DNA is TGTGCCTGGAGTGTGCCCAGGGGGCGGATCGACTATGGCTACACCTTC. The chain has TRBV30 and TRBJ1-2, with 8 bases identical to TRBD1. Germline CDR1 is GTSNPN and CDR2 is SVGIG (reference sequence). The CDR3 runs 16 residues. J was trimmed by 3 bases and V by 0 bases; bases with no gene match: 9.

The chain is built from TRBV7-9 and TRBJ1-2, with TRBD1 matching over 7 bases. Germline V lookup: CDR1 SEHNR, CDR2 FQNEAQ (reference sequence). The CDR3 is made up of 18 amino acids. V shed 1 base and J 7 bases; nucleotides not matched to a gene: 18. The CDR3, as DNA: TGTGCCAGCAGCTTAGGCTCCCCCCGGGAACAGGGGATCTCTGGCTACACCTTC. This encodes CASSLGSPREQGISGYTF.

The rearrangement uses TRBV5-1 and TRBJ1-1; D not resolved. Germline CDR1 and CDR2: SGHRS and YFSETQ. Trimming took 2 bases from V and 4 from J, leaving 15 bases between them. The CDR3 extends over 15 amino acids. The chain's CDR3 is CASSFFGTVSTEAFF. The CDR3, as DNA: TGCGCCAGCAGCTTTTTTGGAACAGTAAGCACTGAAGCTTTCTTT.

The genes are TRBV4-1 and TRBJ1-6; D perhaps matches TRBD1 (6 bases). The CDR3 consists of 14 residues. The V gene's germline CDR1 is MGHRA and CDR2 YSYEKL. Deletions cut 1 base from V and 11 bases from J, with 12 bases between. The CDR3 is CASSQGQVLTPLHF. In nucleotides, the CDR3 is TGCGCCAGCAGCCAAGGACAGGTTTTAACACCCCTCCACTTT.

This clone was observed a handful of times. V is TRBV19 and J is TRBJ1-2; D is unresolved. The ends were cut back, 5 bases at V and 8 bases at J, with 15 bases in the middle. The CDR3 covers 13 residues. Germline-derived CDR1 and CDR2 are LNHDA and SQIVND (reference sequence). CDR3 amino acids: CASSDPRVGGYTF. The CDR3 region has the DNA TGTGCCAGTAGTGACCCGCGGGTCGGGGGCTACACCTTC.

The chain is built from TRBV7-2 and TRBJ1-6; D remains unclear. Germline V gives CDR1 SGHTA, CDR2 FQGNSA. Trimming cost V 4 bases and J 0 bases, with 13 bases left between them. This CDR3 has 17 residues. The DNA for the CDR3 is TGTGCCAGCAGCTCTTTCCTTAGGAGCTCCTATAATTCACCCCTCCACTTT. The encoded protein is CASSSFLRSSYNSPLHF.

The V gene is TRBV2, the J gene TRBJ1-1; D possibly corresponds to TRBD1 (5 bases). Germline CDR1 SNHLY, CDR2 FYNNEI. This CDR3 is built from 14 residues. The V gene lost 5 bases and the J gene lost 5 bases, with 15 bases spanning the gap. The CDR3 DNA sequence: TGTGCCAGCAGTTACGCAGGGATGGGAACTGAAGCTTTCTTT. It yields the protein CASSYAGMGTEAFF.

The V gene is TRBV5-6, the J gene TRBJ1-1; D not resolved. V lost 0 bases and J lost 4, with 16 bases in between. The CDR3 spans 16 residues. CDR1 and CDR2 from the germline V gene are SGHDT and YYEEEE. The CDR3 DNA sequence: TGTGCCAGCAGCTTGGCCGGAGGCCTTACGACCACTGAAGCTTTCTTT. Its translation: CASSLAGGLTTTEAFF.

The V gene is TRBV24-1, the J gene TRBJ1-2; D remains unclear. The CDR3 contains 16 residues. Trimming removed 3 bases at V and 4 bases at J, with 17 bases between. The germline gives CDR1 KGHDR, CDR2 SFDVKD. In DNA form, the CDR3 reads TGTGCCACCAGTGATCCTCGCGACACCTCTCTCTATGGCTACACCTTC. As protein: CATSDPRDTSLYGYTF.

The chain links TRBV5-1 to TRBJ2-3; D perhaps matches TRBD1 (5 bases). Trimming left V 1 base short and J 3 bases short, with 12 bases between. The CDR3 has 15 amino acids. Looked up from germline, CDR1 is SGHRS and CDR2 is YFSETQ. CDR3 sequence (DNA): TGCGCCAGCAGCTTGTCTAGGGGCGGTACAGATACGCAGTATTTT. It codes for CASSLSRGGTDTQYF.

V usage is TRBV11-3 and J usage is TRBJ1-4, with D tentatively TRBD1 (5 bases). With 2 bases removed from V and 5 bases from J, the gap between germline ends came to 12 bases. Germline V CDR1 and CDR2: SGHNT, YENEEA. This CDR3 contains 15 residues. The CDR3 nucleotides read TGTGCCAGCAGCTTAAGGCAGGGAGGGAATGAAAAACTGTTTTTT. Its translation is CASSLRQGGNEKLFF.

The chain has TRBV15 and TRBJ2-3; possible D gene TRBD2, 5 bases. CDR3 size: 16 residues. Germline lookup yields CDR1 LNHNV and CDR2 YYDKDF (reference sequence). V dropped 0 bases and J dropped 2 bases, with 12 bases sitting between them. This chain's CDR3 is CATSRERDSLTDTQYF. The DNA of the CDR3 is TGTGCCACCAGCAGAGAACGGGATAGCCTCACAGATACGCAGTATTTT.

J is TRBJ2-1 and V is TRBV11-3, with a tentative D call TRBD2 (6 bases). This CDR3 contains 15 residues. Germline assignment: CDR1 SGHNT and CDR2 YENEEA. Trimming stripped 6 bases from V and 8 bases from J, with 20 bases between. The CDR3 sequence is CASSSGPGDAHEQFF. The CDR3 region has the DNA TGTGCCAGCAGTTCCGGGCCGGGAGACGCTCATGAGCAGTTCTTC.

The gene calls are TRBV7-8 and TRBJ1-2, with 8 bases lining up with TRBD1. V dropped 5 bases and J dropped 8; count of bases not matched to a gene: 13. CDR1 SGHVS and CDR2 FQNEAQ come from the germline V gene. The CDR3 totals 15 residues. The CDR3 protein is CASSPTQGAPGGYTF. The CDR3 DNA follows: TGTGCCAGCAGCCCTACCCAGGGGGCTCCTGGAGGCTACACCTTC.

The chain links TRBV2 to TRBJ1-2; D perhaps matches TRBD1 (6 bases). Germline V lookup: CDR1 SNHLY, CDR2 FYNNEI. The V end was cut by 3 bases, the J end by 11 bases, with 13 bases between. The CDR3 length is 12 residues. DNA for the CDR3: TGTGCCAGCAGTGAGGTCCGGACAGAATACACCTTC. It specifies CASSEVRTEYTF.

The J gene is TRBJ1-1, the V gene TRBV5-5; D may be TRBD1 (5 bases). V lost 3 bases, J lost 5 bases, and 29 bases lay in between. The CDR3 has 19 amino acids. Germline assignment: CDR1 SGHKS and CDR2 YYEKEE (reference sequence). CDR3 DNA sequence: TGTGCCAGCAGCTGGAGGGCTCAGACGATTGGGTATGGGGGGACTGAAGCTTTCTTT. Translated: CASSWRAQTIGYGGTEAFF.

The chain has TRBV3-1 (or the pseudogene TRBV3-2) and TRBJ2-2; D unresolved. This CDR3 contains 13 residues. The V and J ends lost 6 bases and 3 bases respectively, with 8 bases between them. The germline CDR1 and CDR2 sequences are LGHDT and YNNKEL (reference sequence). CDR3 DNA: TGTGCCAGCAGGAGTAGTGACACCGGGGAGCTGTTTTTT. Translation gives CASRSSDTGELFF.

The rearrangement links TRBV15 to TRBJ2-1, with TRBD2 matching over 15 bases. V trimming: 3 bases; J trimming: 8 bases; junction bases outside the gene matches: 14. This CDR3 is built from 19 residues. Germline V lookup: CDR1 LNHNV, CDR2 YYDKDF (reference sequence). The CDR3 DNA is TGTGCCACCAGCAGGTCCCCGGGACTAGCGGGAGGCTTTTTTGATGAGCAGTTCTTC. It encodes CATSRSPGLAGGFFDEQFF.

The gene calls are TRBV5-6 and TRBJ2-2; D remains unclear. Germline CDR1 reads SGHDT; CDR2 reads YYEEEE. The V end was cut by 0 bases, the J end by 8 bases, with 8 bases between. The CDR3 runs 13 residues. Here the CDR3 reads CASSLGAGGELFF. Here the CDR3 DNA reads TGTGCCAGCAGCTTGGGGGCAGGTGGGGAGCTGTTTTTT.

The chain is built from TRBV6-4 and TRBJ2-7, with TRBD1 matching over 8 bases. Germline V gives CDR1 MRHNA, CDR2 SNTAGT. Trimming took 3 bases from V and 2 from J; bases not matched to a gene: 3. CDR3 size: 14 residues. CDR3 DNA sequence: TGTGCCAGCAGTGAAGGGACAGGACCCTACGAGCAGTACTTC. Translated: CASSEGTGPYEQYF.

The chain couples TRBV11-2 to TRBJ1-1, with 7 bases identical to TRBD1. V lost 6 bases, J lost 4 bases, and 8 bases stayed unmatched. Germline lookup yields CDR1 SGHAT and CDR2 FQNNGV. The CDR3 runs 14 residues. CDR3 loop: CASRAGGGSTEAFF. The CDR3 DNA reads TGTGCCAGCAGGGCAGGGGGTGGAAGCACTGAAGCTTTCTTT.

The V and J genes are TRBV3-1 (or the pseudogene TRBV3-2) and TRBJ2-7; 9 positions match TRBD2. CDR1 LGHDT and CDR2 YNNKEL come from the germline V gene (reference sequence). The J segment lost 6 bases and the V segment lost 4 bases, leaving 22 bases of the junction unmatched. This CDR3 has 19 amino acids. Here the CDR3 DNA reads TGTGCCAGCAGCCCCCACCTGTCGGTAGCGGGAGATCCAACCCTCGAGCAGTACTTC. This encodes CASSPHLSVAGDPTLEQYF.